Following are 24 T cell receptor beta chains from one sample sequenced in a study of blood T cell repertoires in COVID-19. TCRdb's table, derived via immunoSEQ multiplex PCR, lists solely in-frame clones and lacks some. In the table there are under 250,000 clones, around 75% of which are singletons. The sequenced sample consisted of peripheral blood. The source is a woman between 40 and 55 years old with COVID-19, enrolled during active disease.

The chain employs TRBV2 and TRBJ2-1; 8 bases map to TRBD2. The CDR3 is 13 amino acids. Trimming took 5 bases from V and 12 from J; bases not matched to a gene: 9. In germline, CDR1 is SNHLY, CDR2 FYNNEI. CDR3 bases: TGTGCCAGCAGTCCGGGACTAGGCGCTTGGCAGTTCTTC. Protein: CASSPGLGAWQFF.

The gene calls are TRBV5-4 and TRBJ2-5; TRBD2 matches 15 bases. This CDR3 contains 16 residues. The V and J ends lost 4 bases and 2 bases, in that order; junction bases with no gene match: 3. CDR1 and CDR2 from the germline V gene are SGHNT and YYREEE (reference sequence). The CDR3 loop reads CASSPGTSGGQETQYF. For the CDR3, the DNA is TGTGCCAGCAGCCCCGGGACTAGCGGGGGGCAAGAGACCCAGTACTTC.

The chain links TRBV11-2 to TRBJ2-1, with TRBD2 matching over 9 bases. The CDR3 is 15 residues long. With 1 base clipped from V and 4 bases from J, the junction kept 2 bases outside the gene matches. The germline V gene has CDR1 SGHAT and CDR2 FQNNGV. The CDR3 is CASSLAAGGYNEQFF. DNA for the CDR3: TGTGCCAGCAGCTTAGCGGCGGGGGGGTACAATGAGCAGTTCTTC. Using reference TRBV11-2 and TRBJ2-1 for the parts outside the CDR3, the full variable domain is EAGVAQSPRYKIIEKRQSVAFWCNPISGHATLYWYQQILGQGPKLLIQFQNNGVVDDSQLPKDRFSAERLKGVDSTLKIQPAKLEDSAVYLCASSLAAGGYNEQFFGPGTRLTVL.

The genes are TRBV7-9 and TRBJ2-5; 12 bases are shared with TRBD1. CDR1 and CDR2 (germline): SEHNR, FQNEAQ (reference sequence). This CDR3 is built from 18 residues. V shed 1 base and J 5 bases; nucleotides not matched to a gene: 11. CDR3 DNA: TGTGCCAGCAGCTTAGTGAGTTTAGGGACAGGGGGCCGGGAGACCCAGTACTTC. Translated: CASSLVSLGTGGRETQYF.

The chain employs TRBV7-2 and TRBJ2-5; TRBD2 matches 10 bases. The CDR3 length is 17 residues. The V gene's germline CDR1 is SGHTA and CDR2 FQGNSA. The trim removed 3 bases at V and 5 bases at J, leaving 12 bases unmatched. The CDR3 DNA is TGTGCCAGCAGCTTTAGCGGGGGGAGCCGAATCAGCGAGACCCAGTACTTC. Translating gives CASSFSGGSRISETQYF.

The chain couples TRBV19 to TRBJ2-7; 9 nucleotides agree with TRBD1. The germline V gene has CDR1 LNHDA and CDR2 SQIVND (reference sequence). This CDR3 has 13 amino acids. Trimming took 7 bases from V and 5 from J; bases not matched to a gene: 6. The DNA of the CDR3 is TGTGCCAGTACCCCGACAGGGGGACACGAGCAGTACTTC. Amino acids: CASTPTGGHEQYF.

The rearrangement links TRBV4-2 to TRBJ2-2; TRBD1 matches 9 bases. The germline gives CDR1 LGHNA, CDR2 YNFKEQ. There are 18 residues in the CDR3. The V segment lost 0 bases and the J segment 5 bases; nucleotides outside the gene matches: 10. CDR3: CASSQDPTDRGGTGELFF. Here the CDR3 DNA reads TGTGCCAGCAGCCAAGACCCCACGGACAGGGGCGGGACCGGGGAGCTGTTTTTT.

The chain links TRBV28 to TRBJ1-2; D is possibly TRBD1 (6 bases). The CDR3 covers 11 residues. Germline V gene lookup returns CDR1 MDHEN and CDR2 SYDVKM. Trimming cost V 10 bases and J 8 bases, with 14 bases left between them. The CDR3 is CAIGTLGGYTF. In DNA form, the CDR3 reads TGTGCCATCGGGACACTTGGCGGCTACACCTTC.

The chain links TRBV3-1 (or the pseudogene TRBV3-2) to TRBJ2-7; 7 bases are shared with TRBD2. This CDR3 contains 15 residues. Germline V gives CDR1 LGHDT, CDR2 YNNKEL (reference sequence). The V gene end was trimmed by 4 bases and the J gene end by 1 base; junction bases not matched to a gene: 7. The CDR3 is CASSLLGGGSYEQYF. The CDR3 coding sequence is TGTGCCAGCAGCCTACTGGGGGGGGGTTCCTACGAGCAGTACTTC.

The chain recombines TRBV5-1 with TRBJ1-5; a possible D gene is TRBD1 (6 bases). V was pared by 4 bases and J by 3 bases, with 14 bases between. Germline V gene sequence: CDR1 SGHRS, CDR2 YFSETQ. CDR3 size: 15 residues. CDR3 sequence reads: CASSRETGSNQPQHF. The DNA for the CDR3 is TGCGCCAGCAGCCGCGAGACAGGCTCCAATCAGCCCCAGCATTTT.

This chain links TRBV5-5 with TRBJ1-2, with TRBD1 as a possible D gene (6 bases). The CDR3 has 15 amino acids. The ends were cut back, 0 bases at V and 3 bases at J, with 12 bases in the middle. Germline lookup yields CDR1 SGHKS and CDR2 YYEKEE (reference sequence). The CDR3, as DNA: TGTGCCAGCAGCTTGGGTCGGGGGGCACACTATGGCTACACCTTC. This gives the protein CASSLGRGAHYGYTF.

The CDR3 DNA follows: TGCGCCAGCAGCCAACCCGGACAGGGGGGAACTGAAGCTTTCTTT. Its protein is CASSQPGQGGTEAFF. The rearrangement links TRBV4-1 to TRBJ1-1; 10 positions agree with TRBD1. Germline-derived CDR1 and CDR2 are MGHRA and YSYEKL. The junction had 5 bases not matched to a gene; V was cut back by 2 bases and J by 5 bases. This CDR3 contains 15 residues.

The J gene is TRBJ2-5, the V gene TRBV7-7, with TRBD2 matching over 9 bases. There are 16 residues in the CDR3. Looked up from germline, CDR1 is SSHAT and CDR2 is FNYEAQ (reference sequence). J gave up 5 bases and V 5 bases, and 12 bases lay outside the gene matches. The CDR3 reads CASSPGGGGAGETQYF. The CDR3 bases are TGTGCCAGCAGCCCCGGGGGCGGGGGGGCCGGTGAGACCCAGTACTTC.

CDR3: CASSYGSPSVGIQYF. In nucleotides, the CDR3 is TGTGCCAGCAGTTACGGGAGCCCAAGTGTGGGCATTCAGTACTTC. The chain is built from TRBV6-5 and TRBJ2-4; weak D call: TRBD2 (5 bases). The germline V gene has CDR1 MNHEY and CDR2 SVGAGI. The CDR3 is made up of 15 amino acids. Trimming took off 2 bases at V and 9 bases at J, with 17 bases between the two ends.

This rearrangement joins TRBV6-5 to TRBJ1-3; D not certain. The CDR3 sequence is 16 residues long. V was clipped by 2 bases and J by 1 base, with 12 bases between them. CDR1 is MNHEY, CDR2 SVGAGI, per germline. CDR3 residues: CASSYGLQASGNTIYF. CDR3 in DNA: TGTGCCAGCAGTTACGGGTTACAAGCGTCTGGAAACACCATATATTTT.

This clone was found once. This chain's CDR3 is CASSLELGLRGGKLFF. CDR3 DNA sequence: TGCGCCAGCAGCTTGGAGCTCGGGCTTAGGGGTGGAAAACTGTTTTTT. The chain uses TRBV5-1 and TRBJ1-4, with D possibly TRBD1 on 5 matching bases. V dropped 0 bases and J dropped 10 bases, with 19 bases sitting between them. The CDR3 length is 16 residues. CDR1 is SGHRS and CDR2 is YFSETQ in the germline V gene.

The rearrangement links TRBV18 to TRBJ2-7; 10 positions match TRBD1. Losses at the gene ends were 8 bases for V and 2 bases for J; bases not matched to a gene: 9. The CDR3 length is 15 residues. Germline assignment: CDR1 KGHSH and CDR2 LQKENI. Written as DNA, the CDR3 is TGTGCCAGCACCTTTGGGACAGGGGTAACCTACGAGCAGTACTTC. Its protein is CASTFGTGVTYEQYF.

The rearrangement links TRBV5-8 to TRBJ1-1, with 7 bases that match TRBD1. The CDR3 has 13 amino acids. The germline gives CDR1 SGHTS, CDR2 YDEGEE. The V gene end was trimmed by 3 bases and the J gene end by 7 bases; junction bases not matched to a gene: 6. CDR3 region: CASSSAGGGEAFF. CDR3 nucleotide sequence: TGTGCCAGCAGCTCAGCAGGGGGTGGTGAAGCTTTCTTT.

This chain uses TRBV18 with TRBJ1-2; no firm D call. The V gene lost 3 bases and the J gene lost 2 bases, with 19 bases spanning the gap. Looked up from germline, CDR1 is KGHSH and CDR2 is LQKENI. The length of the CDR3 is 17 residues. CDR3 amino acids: CASSPVASGNANYGYTF. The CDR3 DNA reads TGTGCCAGCTCACCGGTTGCATCCGGGAATGCCAACTATGGCTACACCTTC.

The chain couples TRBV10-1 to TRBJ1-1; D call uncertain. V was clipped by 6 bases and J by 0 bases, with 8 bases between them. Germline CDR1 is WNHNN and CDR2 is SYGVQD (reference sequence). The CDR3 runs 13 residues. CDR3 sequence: CASSQSLNTEAFF. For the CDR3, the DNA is TGCGCCAGCAGCCAGTCTCTGAACACTGAAGCTTTCTTT.

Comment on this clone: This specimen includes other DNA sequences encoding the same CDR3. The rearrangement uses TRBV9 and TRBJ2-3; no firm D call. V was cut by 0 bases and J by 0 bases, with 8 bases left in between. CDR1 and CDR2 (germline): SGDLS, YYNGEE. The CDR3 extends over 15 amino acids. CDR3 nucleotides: TGTGCCAGCAGCGTAGGAGGCCAGAGCACAGATACGCAGTATTTT. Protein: CASSVGGQSTDTQYF.

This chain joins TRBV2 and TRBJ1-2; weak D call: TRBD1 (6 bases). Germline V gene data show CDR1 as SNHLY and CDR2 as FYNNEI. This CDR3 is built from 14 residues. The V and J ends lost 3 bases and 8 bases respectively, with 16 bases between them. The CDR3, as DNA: TGTGCCAGCAGTGAGCGGACAGATCTCAAGGGCTACACCTTC. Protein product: CASSERTDLKGYTF.

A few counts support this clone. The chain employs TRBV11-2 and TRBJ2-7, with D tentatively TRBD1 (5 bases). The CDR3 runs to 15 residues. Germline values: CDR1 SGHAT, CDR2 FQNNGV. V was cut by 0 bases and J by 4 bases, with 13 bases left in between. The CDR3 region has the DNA TGTGCCAGCAGCTTAGATCCAGGGTCAGTGTACGAGCAGTACTTC. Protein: CASSLDPGSVYEQYF.

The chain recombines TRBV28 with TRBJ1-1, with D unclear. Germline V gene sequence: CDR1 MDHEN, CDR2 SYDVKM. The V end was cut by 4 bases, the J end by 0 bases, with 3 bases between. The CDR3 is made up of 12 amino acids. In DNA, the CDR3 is TGTGCCAGCAGTTCCATGAACACTGAAGCTTTCTTT. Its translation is CASSSMNTEAFF. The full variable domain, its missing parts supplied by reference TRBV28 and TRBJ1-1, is DVKVTQSSRYLVKRTGEKVFLECVQDMDHENMFWYRQDPGLGLRLIYFSYDVKMKEKGDIPEGYSVSREKKERFSLILESASTNQTSMYLCASSSMNTEAFFGQGTRLTVV.